The T cell receptor beta chain described here comes from a study of cytomegalovirus exposure and HLA in healthy donors. Study in general: The Caucasian-associated ancestry cluster held roughly 78% of under 450 genotyped donors.

Only a few counts were recorded for this clone. Its matching antigen is unknown. One end of the junction does not line up with germline, which may come from a read error. Study-level points and caveats: For most subjects, TCR beta sequences were reported to predict HLA-A and HLA-B alleles with accuracy. Analysis performed later found more than 15,000 TCR beta sequences associated with HLA alleles at 0.05 false discovery rate.

From germline, CDR1 is KGHSH and CDR2 LQKENI. This CDR3 has 17 residues. The PCR made use of 60 Vbeta and 13 Jbeta primers. TCRdb's copy holds only in-frame clones and misses some; the assay was immunoSEQ multiplex PCR. The data show tens of thousands of clones, over 75% seen once. This clonotype was sampled from a male donor in good health and CMV-seropositive. Sequencing used PBMCs. The rearrangement uses TRBV18 and TRBJ1-2; weak D call: TRBD1 (6 bases). The CDR3 nucleotides are TGTGTCAGCTCACCACAACCTCCAGGGGCGGTATCCTATGGCTACACCTTC. Translation: CVSSPQPPGAVSYGYTF.